Below are 22 T cell receptor beta chains sequenced from a single sample in a study of CD8 T cells in ankylosing spondylitis. Each CDR3 protein gets one entry after TCRdb re-called the 5' RACE reads with MiXCR. The data hold 150,000 or so distinct CDR3 sequences, with around a tenth observed a single time. Sequences were obtained from blood, either unsorted or a sorted T cell fraction (not recorded which). Every receptor here comes from a female donor with ankylosing spondylitis or in good health (not recorded which).

This clonotype came up many times. V gene TRBV12-3 or TRBV12-4 combines with J gene TRBJ2-1; D perhaps matches TRBD1 (6 bases). V gave up 5 bases and J gave up 3 bases, with 17 bases separating them. The CDR3 consists of 16 residues. The DNA of the CDR3 is TGTGCCAGCAGTCTCTGGGGGCGGATTGGCTACAATGAGCAGTTCTTC. Protein sequence: CASSLWGRIGYNEQFF.

This clonotype has more than one count but fewer than ten. The J gene is TRBJ1-4, the V gene TRBV3-1; D is unclear. Germline V gives CDR1 LGHDT, CDR2 YNNKEL (reference sequence). The ends were cut back, 4 bases at V and 6 bases at J, with 12 bases in the middle. There are 14 residues in the CDR3. DNA for the CDR3: TGTGCCAGCAGCCCCGACACCCCGGATGAAAAACTGTTTTTT. Translated, it gives CASSPDTPDEKLFF. The whole variable domain, remainder taken from reference TRBV3-1 and TRBJ1-4, is DTAVSQTPKYLVTQMGNDKSIKCEQNLGHDTMYWYKQDSKKFLKIMFSYNNKELIINETVPNRFSPKSPDKAHLNLHINSLELGDSAVYFCASSPDTPDEKLFFGSGTQLSVL.

CDR3 sequence reads: CASSPRQGTYEQYF. The CDR3 coding sequence is TGTGCCAGCAGTCCTCGACAGGGAACCTACGAGCAGTACTTC. The chain employs TRBV6-5 and TRBJ2-7; 7 bases agree with TRBD1. V dropped 5 bases and J dropped 2; count of bases not matched to a gene: 6. The CDR3 length is 14 residues. Germline lookup yields CDR1 MNHEY and CDR2 SVGAGI.

This clonotype was counted between two and nine times. One junction end does not reproduce the germline sequence, and a read error may be involved. The chain recombines TRBV28 with TRBJ2-5; D remains ambiguous. The CDR3 is 13 amino acids. From germline, CDR1 is MDHEN and CDR2 SYDVKM. CDR3 in amino acids: CASSNGGREIQYF. Written as DNA, the CDR3 is TGTGCCAGCAGTAACGGTGGGCGAGAGATCCAGTACTTC. Based on the CDR3 plus reference TRBV28 and TRBJ2-5, the full variable domain is DVKVTQSSRYLVKRTGEKVFLECVQDMDHENMFWYRQDPGLGLRLIYFSYDVKMKEKGDIPEGYSVSREKKERFSLILESASTNQTSMYLCASSNGGREIQYFGPGTRLLVL.

The chain joins TRBV25-1 to TRBJ2-5; no reliable D call. Germline loops: CDR1 MGHDK, CDR2 SYGVNS. The CDR3 is 13 residues long. V lost 6 bases, J lost 1 base, and 9 bases lay in between. CDR3 DNA sequence: TGTGCCAGCAGCGAGGTGGTCCAAGAGACCCAGTACTTC. It specifies CASSEVVQETQYF.

This clonotype showed up just a few times. J is TRBJ1-5 and V is TRBV28; unclear D gene. Germline CDR1 MDHEN, CDR2 SYDVKM. The germline V and J ends were trimmed by 2 bases and 10 bases, with 15 bases remaining between them. The CDR3 is made up of 14 amino acids. The CDR3 here is CASSLKTPKGPQHF. The CDR3 DNA is TGTGCCAGCAGTTTAAAGACTCCCAAGGGACCCCAGCATTTT.

The rearrangement links TRBV7-2 to TRBJ2-5, with 9 bases fitting TRBD1. CDR3 length equals 17 residues. CDR1 and CDR2 from the germline V gene are SGHTA and FQGNSA. Trimming at V came to 4 bases and at J to 5 bases, leaving 14 bases not matched to a gene. CDR3: CASSSIPGTGFVETQYF. As DNA, the CDR3 is TGTGCCAGCAGCTCCATCCCCGGGACAGGGTTTGTCGAGACCCAGTACTTC.

CDR3 in amino acids: CASSGLADYNEQFF. CDR3 sequence (DNA): TGTGCCAGCAGTGGGCTAGCGGACTACAATGAGCAGTTCTTC. The chain is built from TRBV27 and TRBJ2-1; 7 nucleotides line up with TRBD2. This CDR3 region has 14 residues. CDR1 and CDR2 (germline): MNHEY, SMNVEV (reference sequence). Trimming took 5 bases from V and 3 from J; bases not matched to a gene: 4.

The J gene is TRBJ1-5, the V gene TRBV29-1; a weak D match, TRBD1 (6 bases). With 4 bases removed from V and 6 bases from J, the gap between germline ends came to 16 bases. CDR1 and CDR2 (germline): SQVTM, ANQGSEA. The CDR3 extends over 14 amino acids. The CDR3: CSVAWDTVGQPQHF. CDR3 nucleotides: TGCAGCGTTGCCTGGGACACAGTGGGTCAGCCCCAGCATTTT.

This clonotype was recorded a few times. This sequence joins TRBV7-6 and TRBJ2-1, with 8 positions matching TRBD2. The CDR3 has 15 residues. The V gene end was trimmed by 3 bases and the J gene end by 7 bases; junction bases not matched to a gene: 8. Germline V gene data show CDR1 as SGHVS and CDR2 as FNYEAQ. The CDR3 spells CASSLVPGLGNEQFF. The CDR3 DNA sequence: TGTGCCAGCAGCTTGGTACCGGGACTAGGAAATGAGCAGTTCTTC.

This clonotype was seen many times. The chain combines TRBV7-2 with TRBJ2-3; a possible D gene is TRBD2 (6 bases). The germline V and J ends were trimmed by 5 bases and 2 bases, with 14 bases remaining between them. The germline V gene encodes CDR1 SGHTA and CDR2 FQGNSA. The CDR3 is made up of 15 amino acids. The CDR3 DNA sequence: TGTGCCAGCAGCACGGGACTTGCCCCCACAGATACGCAGTATTTT. Residues: CASSTGLAPTDTQYF. Supplemented by reference TRBV7-2 and TRBJ2-3, the full variable domain reads GAGVSQSPSNKVTEKGKDVELRCDPISGHTALYWYRQSLGQGLEFLIYFQGNSAPDKSGLPSDRFSAERTGGSVSTLTIQRTQQEDSAVYLCASSTGLAPTDTQYFGPGTRLTVL.

This clonotype was counted between two and nine times. This chain uses TRBV10-3 with TRBJ2-7, with 9 bases that match TRBD1. Trimming took 11 bases from V and 4 from J; bases not matched to a gene: 9. The CDR3 loop spans 13 amino acids. Germline V gene data show CDR1 as ENHRY and CDR2 as SYGVKD. As DNA, the CDR3 is TGTGCCTCCCGACAGGGGGAGATTTACGAGCAGTACTTC. Translating gives CASRQGEIYEQYF.

The sample holds many counts of this clonotype. This chain joins TRBV12-3 or TRBV12-4 and TRBJ1-2; no clear D. This CDR3 has 13 residues. With 6 bases removed from V and 6 bases from J, the gap between germline ends came to 14 bases. For the CDR3, the DNA is TGTGCCAGCAGCATCCCTGGGGATGATGGCTACACCTTC. Residues: CASSIPGDDGYTF.

This clonotype occurred a few times. This chain links TRBV9 with TRBJ2-7, with D possibly matching TRBD1 (6 bases). Germline V gene sequence: CDR1 SGDLS, CDR2 YYNGEE. V lost 0 bases, J lost 7 bases, and 11 bases lay in between. This CDR3 region has 13 residues. As DNA, the CDR3 is TGTGCCAGCAGCGTAGCTGGGGGCGGGGAGCAGTACTTC. Residues: CASSVAGGGEQYF.

This clonotype came up a few times. The genes are TRBV7-9 and TRBJ2-5; a weak D match, TRBD1 (5 bases). V lost 4 bases to trimming and J lost 1 base, with 16 bases between them. CDR3 length: 16 amino acids. Germline CDR1 and CDR2: SEHNR and FQNEAQ (reference sequence). DNA of the CDR3: TGTGCCAGCAGCTCGCATTTACTCCAGGGCCAAGAGACCCAGTACTTC. Protein: CASSSHLLQGQETQYF.

This chain connects TRBV2 to TRBJ2-7; D may correspond to TRBD1 or TRBD2 (5 bases each). Between the trimmed V and J ends, which lost 8 bases and 7 bases, there was a span of 18 bases. Germline V gives CDR1 SNHLY, CDR2 FYNNEI. The CDR3 is made up of 13 amino acids. CDR3 amino acids: CASVAGASREQYF. In DNA, the CDR3 is TGTGCCAGCGTGGCCGGGGCTTCGAGGGAGCAGTACTTC.

The chain combines TRBV4-3 with TRBJ2-7; D is possibly TRBD2 (5 bases). Germline assignment: CDR1 LGHNA and CDR2 YSLEER. V was trimmed by 2 bases and J by 1 base, leaving 9 bases between them. The CDR3 extends over 14 amino acids. In DNA form, the CDR3 reads TGCGCCAGCAGCCAACAACTAGGTTCCTACGAGCAGTACTTC. Translating it yields CASSQQLGSYEQYF.

This clonotype has only a few counts. The CDR3 DNA reads as TGTGCCAGCAGCTTAGAGGCTCGGCAGTTGAACACTGAAGCTTTCTTT. Its protein product is CASSLEARQLNTEAFF. The chain has TRBV7-2 and TRBJ1-1; D not resolved. The V end lost 1 base, the J end lost 0 bases, and 12 bases lay between the germline ends. Germline V gives CDR1 SGHTA, CDR2 FQGNSA. This CDR3 spans 16 amino acids. The full variable domain, rest sourced from reference TRBV7-2 and TRBJ1-1, is GAGVSQSPSNKVTEKGKDVELRCDPISGHTALYWYRQSLGQGLEFLIYFQGNSAPDKSGLPSDRFSAERTGGSVSTLTIQRTQQEDSAVYLCASSLEARQLNTEAFFGQGTRLTVV.

This clonotype was seen a single time. The chain is built from TRBV7-2 and TRBJ2-7; D is possibly TRBD1 or TRBD2 (5 bases each). The ends were cut back, 7 bases at V and 7 bases at J, with 20 bases in the middle. Germline V gene data show CDR1 as SGHTA and CDR2 as FQGNSA. The CDR3 runs 14 residues. The CDR3 DNA sequence: TGTGCCAGCACAACCCTGGGGGTCAGAGATGAGCAGTACTTC. This encodes CASTTLGVRDEQYF.

This clonotype was seen a few times. This chain links TRBV5-6 with TRBJ2-7, with TRBD1 identical over 8 bases. Germline CDR1 and CDR2: SGHDT and YYEEEE. This CDR3 has 16 residues. The trim removed 0 bases at V and 0 bases at J, leaving 5 bases unmatched. As DNA, the CDR3 is TGTGCCAGCAGCTTGGGATCAGGGGGCCTCTCCTACGAGCAGTACTTC. Translation gives CASSLGSGGLSYEQYF.

V is TRBV7-9 and J is TRBJ1-1; no definite D call. V lost 0 bases to trimming and J lost 1 base, with 6 bases between them. The CDR3 has 14 residues. The germline V gene encodes CDR1 SEHNR and CDR2 FQNEAQ (reference sequence). This CDR3 reads CASSLALGNTEAFF. The CDR3 DNA reads as TGTGCCAGCAGCTTAGCCCTCGGGAACACTGAAGCTTTCTTT.

In regard to this clonotype: An end of the junction does not agree with germline; a read error may underlie this. DNA of the CDR3: TGCGTCAGCAGCCAAGGACGTAATCAGCCCCAGCATTTT. It codes for CVSSQGRNQPQHF. V gene TRBV4-3 combines with J gene TRBJ1-5, with D unclear. The CDR3 is made up of 13 amino acids. The germline gives CDR1 LGHNA, CDR2 YSLEER.